Listed here are 26 T cell receptor beta chains from one sample, sequenced in a study of cytomegalovirus exposure and HLA in healthy donors. With 60 Vbeta and 13 Jbeta primers, the PCR was carried out. Data came from immunoSEQ multiplex PCR; TCRdb stores just in-frame clones and leaves some out. The profile covers 150,000 to 200,000 clones, with 65% to 85% appearing a single time and approximately 1.4% taken by the ten largest. Sequenced sample: PBMCs. Source of these receptors: a young woman in good health and CMV-seronegative.

This chain joins TRBV19 and TRBJ1-5; the D gene is possibly TRBD1 (5 bases). The CDR3 length is 12 residues. Germline values: CDR1 LNHDA, CDR2 SQIVND (reference sequence). With 1 base removed from V and 11 bases from J, the gap between germline ends came to 9 bases. The CDR3 region is CASSIGGQSQHF. CDR3 sequence (DNA): TGTGCCAGTAGTATAGGGGGCCAGTCCCAGCATTTT.

The genes are TRBV5-4 and TRBJ1-2; TRBD1 matches at 8 bases. Trimming took 6 bases from V and 3 from J; bases not matched to a gene: 4. CDR1 is SGHNT, CDR2 YYREEE, per germline (reference sequence). The CDR3 covers 13 residues. CDR3 protein: CASTEQGDYGYTF. The CDR3, as DNA: TGTGCCAGCACCGAACAGGGGGACTATGGCTACACCTTC.

The chain carries TRBV30 and TRBJ1-1; no clear D. The length of the CDR3 is 12 residues. Per germline, CDR1 GTSNPN and CDR2 SVGIG (reference sequence). V was clipped by 5 bases and J by 4 bases, with 11 bases between them. CDR3 protein: CAWAGRPTEAFF. Written as DNA, the CDR3 is TGTGCCTGGGCGGGCAGGCCCACTGAAGCTTTCTTT.

This clone was detected only once. Written as DNA, the CDR3 is TGTGCCAGCAGCCAAACCGGGGGACGGTACGAGCAGTACTTC. This gives the protein CASSQTGGRYEQYF. This chain links TRBV27 with TRBJ2-7, with a tentative D call TRBD2 (6 bases). The length of the CDR3 is 14 residues. Germline CDR1 is MNHEY and CDR2 is SMNVEV (reference sequence). Trimming shortened V by 6 bases and J by 4 bases, and 16 bases separated the two germline ends.

The genes are TRBV6-6 and TRBJ1-3; TRBD1 is a possible D gene (5 bases). The V gene lost 7 bases and the J gene lost 4 bases, with 14 bases spanning the gap. Per germline, CDR1 MNHNY and CDR2 SVGAGI (reference sequence). The CDR3 covers 14 residues. This CDR3 reads CASTAGWAGNTIYF. The CDR3 DNA follows: TGTGCCAGCACGGCAGGGTGGGCCGGAAACACCATATATTTT.

Written as DNA, the CDR3 is TGTGCCAGCAGCTCCGGCGGCTCCTACAATGAGCAGTTCTTC. Its protein product is CASSSGGSYNEQFF. This chain uses TRBV11-3 with TRBJ2-1; D gene unclear. Germline values: CDR1 SGHNT, CDR2 YENEEA. CDR3 length: 14 amino acids. V was pared by 4 bases and J by 0 bases, with 7 bases between.

This clone appeared once. V gene TRBV7-3 combines with J gene TRBJ2-1; 9 nucleotides agree with TRBD1. Germline V gene sequence: CDR1 SGHTA, CDR2 FQGTGA. Trimming cost V 4 bases and J 7 bases; bases outside gene matches: 5. The CDR3 has 14 amino acids. DNA for the CDR3: TGTGCCAGCAGCTCGGGACAGGGTAGGAATGAGCAGTTCTTC. As protein: CASSSGQGRNEQFF. The whole variable domain, remainder taken from reference TRBV7-3 and TRBJ2-1, is GAGVSQTPSNKVTEKGKYVELRCDPISGHTALYWYRQSLGQGPEFLIYFQGTGAADDSGLPNDRFFAVRPEGSVSTLKIQRTERGDSAVYLCASSSGQGRNEQFFGPGTRLTVL.

This clone is a singleton in its sample. This chain uses TRBV2 with TRBJ2-3; tentatively, D is TRBD2 (6 bases). V shed 3 bases and J shed 0 bases, with 13 bases lying between them. The CDR3 sequence is 16 residues long. CDR1 SNHLY and CDR2 FYNNEI come from the germline V gene. The CDR3 is CASSDGSSASTDTQYF. As DNA, the CDR3 is TGTGCCAGCAGTGATGGGTCTAGCGCGAGCACAGATACGCAGTATTTT.

The genes are TRBV19 and TRBJ2-3, with TRBD2 matching over 11 bases. The CDR3 contains 14 residues. Germline CDR1 is LNHDA and CDR2 is SQIVND (reference sequence). Trimming cost V 4 bases and J 6 bases; bases outside gene matches: 3. CDR3: CASSNPSGGDTQYF. CDR3 DNA sequence: TGTGCCAGTAGTAATCCTAGCGGGGGGGATACGCAGTATTTT.

J is TRBJ2-7 and V is TRBV27; the D gene is possibly TRBD2 (6 bases). Germline lookup yields CDR1 MNHEY and CDR2 SMNVEV (reference sequence). The CDR3 consists of 14 residues. Trimming removed 4 bases at V and 4 bases at J, with 14 bases between. CDR3 DNA: TGTGCCAGCAGTTCCGGGGGACGGTGGTACGAGCAGTACTTC. It codes for CASSSGGRWYEQYF.

Turning to this clone: A read error may produce the germline difference seen at one junction end. The rearrangement uses TRBV7-7 and TRBJ2-5; 13 nucleotides line up with TRBD2. CDR3 size: 15 residues. The germline V gene has CDR1 SSHAT and CDR2 FNYEAQ (reference sequence). The DNA for the CDR3 is TGTGCTAGCAGCCCGGGACTAGCGGGGAAAGAGACCCAGTACTTC. Amino acids: CASSPGLAGKETQYF.

The chain recombines TRBV5-6 with TRBJ2-5; a weak D match, TRBD1 (6 bases). In germline, CDR1 is SGHDT, CDR2 YYEEEE. Trimming took off 0 bases at V and 4 bases at J, with 10 bases between the two ends. The CDR3 spans 14 residues. DNA for the CDR3: TGTGCCAGCAGCTTGGTCAGGGGCGGAGAGACCCAGTACTTC. This gives the protein CASSLVRGGETQYF. The full variable domain, with the rest looked up from reference TRBV5-6 and TRBJ2-5, is DAGVTQSPTHLIKTRGQQVTLRCSPKSGHDTVSWYQQALGQGPQFIFQYYEEEERQRGNFPDRFSGHQFPNYSSELNVNALLLGDSALYLCASSLVRGGETQYFGPGTRLLVL.

The J gene is TRBJ2-7, the V gene TRBV6-5, with D possibly TRBD2 on 5 matching bases. CDR3 length: 15 residues. Germline V CDR1 and CDR2: MNHEY, SVGAGI. V gave up 0 bases and J gave up 2 bases, with 11 bases separating them. CDR3 sequence reads: CASSYSIRGTYEQYF. CDR3 sequence (DNA): TGTGCCAGCAGTTACTCGATTCGGGGTACCTACGAGCAGTACTTC.

This clone has only one observation. This chain links TRBV7-9 with TRBJ1-2; D uncertain. With 5 bases removed from V and 1 base from J, the gap between germline ends came to 20 bases. The CDR3 runs to 17 residues. CDR1 and CDR2 from the germline V gene are SEHNR and FQNEAQ (reference sequence). The CDR3 spells CASSNPPRRDHNYGYTF. CDR3 nucleotides: TGTGCCAGCAGCAATCCCCCTCGGAGGGATCATAACTATGGCTACACCTTC.

This clone turned up a few times. The rearrangement uses TRBV6-1 and TRBJ2-1; 7 bases are shared with TRBD2. Germline V gives CDR1 MNHNS, CDR2 SASEGT. With 8 bases clipped from V and 0 bases from J, the junction kept 7 bases outside the gene matches. The CDR3 is 15 amino acids. Here the CDR3 reads CASLPSGSSYNEQFF. Written as DNA, the CDR3 is TGTGCCAGCCTTCCTAGCGGAAGCTCCTACAATGAGCAGTTCTTC.

V and J are TRBV30 and TRBJ1-2; tentative D call: TRBD1 (6 bases). CDR1 is GTSNPN and CDR2 is SVGIG in the germline V gene (reference sequence). The CDR3 runs 13 residues. V was clipped by 1 base and J by 8 bases, with 14 bases between them. The CDR3 region is CAWSDGGRGGYTF. In DNA, the CDR3 is TGTGCCTGGAGTGACGGGGGGCGCGGGGGCTACACCTTC.

The V gene is TRBV4-1, the J gene TRBJ1-2; no firm D call. CDR1 MGHRA and CDR2 YSYEKL come from the germline V gene. The CDR3 spans 14 residues. V lost 0 bases, J lost 2 bases, and 7 bases lay in between. The DNA for the CDR3 is TGCGCCAGCAGCCAAGATGGACTCAACTATGGCTACACCTTC. It encodes CASSQDGLNYGYTF.

The chain couples TRBV27 to TRBJ2-7; 9 bases are a match to TRBD1. CDR3 length equals 18 residues. The trim removed 5 bases at V and 0 bases at J, leaving 14 bases unmatched. CDR1 is MNHEY and CDR2 is SMNVEV in the germline V gene (reference sequence). Here the CDR3 DNA reads TGTGCCAGCAGTCGACGCCCGGGACAGGGCGCTGGCTCCTACGAGCAGTACTTC. It encodes CASSRRPGQGAGSYEQYF.

The chain carries TRBV18 and TRBJ2-1; 7 nucleotides line up with TRBD1. Looked up from germline, CDR1 is KGHSH and CDR2 is LQKENI. Trimming took 2 bases from V and 3 from J; bases not matched to a gene: 1. The CDR3 contains 14 residues. DNA of the CDR3: TGTGCCAGCTCACCAAACAGGGGCTACAATGAGCAGTTCTTC. This translates into CASSPNRGYNEQFF.

This clone came up once. V usage is TRBV18 and J usage is TRBJ1-1; 9 positions agree with TRBD1. V gave up 1 base and J gave up 11 bases; unmatched junction bases: 5. CDR3 size: 13 residues. Germline assignment: CDR1 KGHSH and CDR2 LQKENI. For the CDR3, the DNA is TGTGCCAGCTCACCACGGGACAGGGAATCGGCTTTCTTT. As protein: CASSPRDRESAFF.

The chain has TRBV6-1 and TRBJ2-1; D is undetermined. CDR1 and CDR2 (germline): MNHNS, SASEGT. V dropped 5 bases and J dropped 6 bases, with 14 bases sitting between them. This CDR3 contains 14 residues. The CDR3 DNA sequence: TGTGCCAGCAGTCTTGGTACTAAATTCAATGAGCAGTTCTTC. It translates to CASSLGTKFNEQFF.

The chain has TRBV7-8 and TRBJ1-1; maybe TRBD1 (5 bases). The CDR3 has 14 amino acids. V was clipped by 0 bases and J by 4 bases, with 9 bases between them. In germline, CDR1 is SGHVS, CDR2 FQNEAQ. The CDR3 DNA reads TGTGCCAGCAGCTTAGCGAGGCAGGGCACTGAAGCTTTCTTT. Translating gives CASSLARQGTEAFF.

This chain connects TRBV28 to TRBJ2-7; 12 positions agree with TRBD1. V shed 3 bases and J 1 base; nucleotides not matched to a gene: 4. The CDR3 is 16 amino acids. Germline V CDR1 and CDR2: MDHEN, SYDVKM. The CDR3 nucleotides read TGTGCCAGCAGTTTTACGGGACAGGGGGCTTCCTACGAGCAGTACTTC. Translating gives CASSFTGQGASYEQYF.

The chain is built from TRBV5-5 and TRBJ1-1, with D possibly matching TRBD1 (6 bases). CDR1 SGHKS and CDR2 YYEKEE come from the germline V gene (reference sequence). This CDR3 contains 15 residues. The V gene lost 1 base and the J gene lost 2 bases, with 12 bases spanning the gap. The CDR3 sequence is CASSLTRTANTEAFF. In DNA, the CDR3 is TGTGCCAGCAGCTTGACGCGGACAGCTAACACTGAAGCTTTCTTT.

The chain links TRBV18 to TRBJ2-3; D perhaps matches TRBD1 (5 bases). V was cut by 3 bases and J by 0 bases, with 7 bases left in between. CDR1 is KGHSH and CDR2 is LQKENI in the germline V gene. The CDR3 runs 14 residues. Written as DNA, the CDR3 is TGTGCCAGCTCACCCTCAGGGAGCACAGATACGCAGTATTTT. This translates into CASSPSGSTDTQYF.

Note on this clone: The same CDR3 is also encoded by other DNA sequences in this sample. This rearrangement joins TRBV5-1 to TRBJ1-2; 7 bases map to TRBD1. Germline V gene data show CDR1 as SGHRS and CDR2 as YFSETQ. The CDR3 runs to 14 residues. J lost 2 bases, V lost 4 bases, and 5 bases had no gene match. The CDR3 loop reads CASSLGQSNYGYTF. The CDR3 bases are TGCGCCAGCAGCCTGGGACAGAGCAACTATGGCTACACCTTC.